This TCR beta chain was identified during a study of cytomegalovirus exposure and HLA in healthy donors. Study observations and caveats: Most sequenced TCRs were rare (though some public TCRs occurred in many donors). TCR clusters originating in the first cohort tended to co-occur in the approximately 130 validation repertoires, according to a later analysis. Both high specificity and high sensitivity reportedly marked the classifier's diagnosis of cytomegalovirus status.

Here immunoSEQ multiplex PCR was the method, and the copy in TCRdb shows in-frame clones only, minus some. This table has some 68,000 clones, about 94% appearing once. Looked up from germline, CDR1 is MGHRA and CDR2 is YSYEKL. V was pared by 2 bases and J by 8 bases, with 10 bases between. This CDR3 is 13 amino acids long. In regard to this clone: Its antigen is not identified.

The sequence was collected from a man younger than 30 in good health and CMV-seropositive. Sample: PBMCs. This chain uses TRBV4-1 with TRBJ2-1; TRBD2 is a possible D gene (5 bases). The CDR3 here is CASSQTRRDEQFF. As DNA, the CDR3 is TGCGCCAGCAGCCAAACCCGGCGGGATGAGCAGTTCTTC.